A single sample is the source of the 32 T cell receptor beta chains below, sequenced in a study of cytomegalovirus exposure and HLA in healthy donors. PCR involved 60 Vbeta and 13 Jbeta primers. Libraries were prepared by immunoSEQ multiplex PCR; TCRdb keeps only in-frame clonotypes and omits some of them. The sample table sets out over 200,000 clones. The specimen was PBMCs. These receptors were collected from a woman in her twenties or thirties in good health and CMV-seropositive.

V is TRBV7-9 and J is TRBJ2-3; TRBD2 is a possible D gene (6 bases). The germline V gene encodes CDR1 SEHNR and CDR2 FQNEAQ (reference sequence). The CDR3 spans 17 residues. Trimming shortened V by 5 bases and J by 0 bases, and 18 bases separated the two germline ends. CDR3 sequence: CASSPTSGLPSTDTQYF. DNA of the CDR3: TGTGCCAGCAGCCCAACATCGGGACTCCCTAGCACAGATACGCAGTATTTT.

This chain links TRBV6-5 with TRBJ2-7; possibly TRBD1 for D (5 bases). The CDR3 totals 13 residues. Trimming left V 6 bases short and J 4 bases short, with 13 bases between. CDR1 and CDR2 (germline): MNHEY, SVGAGI. In DNA form, the CDR3 reads TGTGCCAGCAGGAAGGGCAGGGTATACGAGCAGTACTTC. Protein: CASRKGRVYEQYF.

This chain joins TRBV7-2 and TRBJ1-2; a possible D gene is TRBD1 (5 bases). Per germline, CDR1 SGHTA and CDR2 FQGNSA. CDR3 length: 14 amino acids. V lost 5 bases and J 3 bases, leaving 13 bases between the germline ends. In DNA form, the CDR3 reads TGTGCCAGCAGCCCCGGGGGGGACTACTATGGCTACACCTTC. It translates to CASSPGGDYYGYTF.

This chain connects TRBV6-5 to TRBJ1-1, with D unclear. Trimming took 5 bases from V and 2 from J, leaving 15 bases between them. The length of the CDR3 is 15 residues. The germline CDR1 and CDR2 sequences are MNHEY and SVGAGI. The CDR3 DNA sequence: TGTGCCAGCAGTCCCCATGACACCCGAAACACTGAAGCTTTCTTT. It is translated as CASSPHDTRNTEAFF.

V is TRBV4-1 and J is TRBJ2-1; a possible D gene is TRBD2 (5 bases). Germline CDR1 and CDR2: MGHRA and YSYEKL. The ends were cut back, 1 base at V and 6 bases at J, with 10 bases in the middle. The CDR3 contains 14 residues. CDR3 coding DNA: TGCGCCAGCAGCCAAGGCACTAGGTGCAATGAGCAGTTCTTC. Its translation: CASSQGTRCNEQFF.

The chain combines TRBV6-1 with TRBJ2-3; TRBD2 matches at 11 bases. V lost 4 bases to trimming and J lost 1 base; unmatched junction nucleotides: 10. The CDR3 consists of 18 residues. Germline V gives CDR1 MNHNS, CDR2 SASEGT. In DNA, the CDR3 is TGTGCCAGCAGTGTAGCGGGAGGGCCGGTGTTACGCACAGATACGCAGTATTTT. As protein: CASSVAGGPVLRTDTQYF.

This chain connects TRBV11-3 to TRBJ2-7; the match to TRBD1 covers 8 bases. This CDR3 has 13 amino acids. Germline V gives CDR1 SGHNT, CDR2 YENEEA. V lost 4 bases, J lost 5 bases, and 4 bases stayed unmatched. DNA of the CDR3: TGTGCCAGCAGCTGGACAGGGATCGACGAGCAGTACTTC. Translated, it gives CASSWTGIDEQYF.

In nucleotides, the CDR3 is TGTGCCAGCAGCTTGTGGGTCGCGGTAGCAGGGTTCAATGAGCAGTTCTTC. It encodes CASSLWVAVAGFNEQFF. The chain combines TRBV5-6 with TRBJ2-1, with D possibly being TRBD1 (5 bases). V lost 1 base and J lost 6, with 20 bases in between. CDR3 length: 17 residues. Germline V lookup: CDR1 SGHDT, CDR2 YYEEEE.

V gene TRBV5-4 combines with J gene TRBJ1-6; 7 bases align to TRBD1. There are 14 residues in the CDR3. From germline, CDR1 is SGHNT and CDR2 YYREEE (reference sequence). J lost 6 bases, V lost 3 bases, and 3 bases had no gene match. The chain's CDR3 is CASSSDRVNSPLHF. CDR3 bases: TGTGCCAGCAGCTCCGACAGGGTTAATTCACCCCTCCACTTT.

The gene calls are TRBV7-9 and TRBJ1-2, with TRBD1 as a possible D gene (6 bases). Germline values: CDR1 SEHNR, CDR2 FQNEAQ (reference sequence). The CDR3 totals 15 residues. V was cut by 5 bases and J by 1 base, with 14 bases left in between. CDR3 loop: CASSPRQDLNYGYTF. The CDR3 bases are TGTGCCAGCAGCCCTAGACAGGACCTTAACTATGGCTACACCTTC.

V usage is TRBV7-9 and J usage is TRBJ1-2; 7 positions agree with TRBD1. The germline V gene has CDR1 SEHNR and CDR2 FQNEAQ (reference sequence). V gave up 5 bases and J gave up 4 bases; unmatched junction bases: 7. CDR3 length: 14 amino acids. This CDR3 is CASSRDRATYGYTF. CDR3 nucleotides: TGTGCCAGCAGCCGAGACAGGGCTACCTATGGCTACACCTTC.

This sequence joins TRBV19 and TRBJ2-7; 11 nucleotides align to TRBD2. This CDR3 is 14 amino acids long. Trimming at V came to 4 bases and at J to 7 bases, leaving 6 bases not matched to a gene. Germline V gene sequence: CDR1 LNHDA, CDR2 SQIVND (reference sequence). For the CDR3, the DNA is TGTGCCAGTAGTAGTAGCGGGAGGGCCGCGGAGCAGTACTTC. This codes for CASSSSGRAAEQYF.

The rearrangement joins TRBV15 to TRBJ1-4; D might be TRBD1 (6 bases). With 0 bases removed from V and 8 bases from J, the gap between germline ends came to 10 bases. The germline CDR1 and CDR2 sequences are LNHNV and YYDKDF (reference sequence). There are 14 residues in the CDR3. CDR3 DNA sequence: TGTGCCACCAGCAGAGACAGGGGAAAGGAAAAACTGTTTTTT. Translated: CATSRDRGKEKLFF.

The rearrangement uses TRBV5-6 and TRBJ2-5; D not resolved. CDR1 and CDR2 (germline): SGHDT, YYEEEE. The CDR3 contains 15 residues. Between the trimmed V and J ends, which lost 0 bases and 2 bases, there was a span of 11 bases. CDR3 sequence reads: CASSLGLRLQETQYF. The CDR3 nucleotides are TGTGCCAGCAGCTTGGGCCTCAGGCTTCAAGAGACCCAGTACTTC.

To note about this clone: The conserved phenylalanine or tryptophan is not found at the CDR3 terminus, so this likely reflects a read error. The J gene is TRBJ1-2, the V gene TRBV7-2, with 7 bases identical to TRBD1. CDR3 length equals 14 residues. Germline trimming cut 5 bases from V and 2 bases from J; bases unmatched to any gene: 5. From germline, CDR1 is SGHTA and CDR2 FQGNSA. CDR3 region: CASSIDRANYGYTL. The CDR3 nucleotides read TGTGCCAGCAGCATCGACAGGGCCAACTATGGCTACACCCTC.

The DNA of the CDR3 is TGTGCCAGCAGTCTAATGGGACAGCTCCTGGGTACGCAGTATTTT. Translated, it gives CASSLMGQLLGTQYF. The chain joins TRBV6-1 to TRBJ2-3; TRBD1 matches at 7 bases. Germline assignment: CDR1 MNHNS and CDR2 SASEGT. CDR3 size: 15 residues. After removal of 5 bases from V and 8 bases from J, the junction contained 13 bases not matched to a gene.

The chain is built from TRBV10-1 and TRBJ1-1; possibly TRBD1 for D (5 bases). The CDR3 is 13 amino acids. Germline CDR1 reads WNHNN; CDR2 reads SYGVQD (reference sequence). The V gene lost 2 bases and the J gene lost 1 base, with 5 bases spanning the gap. DNA of the CDR3: TGCGCCAGCAGTGAGACAGGGAACACTGAAGCTTTCTTT. Translation gives CASSETGNTEAFF.

The chain uses TRBV7-9 and TRBJ2-1; 11 bases align to TRBD2. In germline, CDR1 is SEHNR, CDR2 FQNEAQ (reference sequence). The CDR3 spans 16 residues. Losses at the gene ends were 5 bases for V and 4 bases for J; bases not matched to a gene: 7. CDR3 protein: CASSAPGLAVYNEQFF. Here the CDR3 DNA reads TGTGCCAGCAGCGCACCGGGACTAGCGGTATACAATGAGCAGTTCTTC.

The V call is TRBV4-3, the J call TRBJ2-5, with 11 bases that match TRBD1. TRBJ2-7 matches the DNA end more closely, so the J call is doubtful. The CDR3 length is 17 residues. Germline V gene sequence: CDR1 LGHNA, CDR2 YSLEER. CDR3 sequence: CASSQDPSGTGGDEQYF. The CDR3 DNA reads as TGCGCCAGCAGCCAAGATCCCTCCGGGACAGGGGGAGACGAGCAGTACTTC.

The chain is built from TRBV7-2 and TRBJ2-7; 11 nucleotides agree with TRBD2. Losses at the gene ends were 5 bases for V and 4 bases for J; bases not matched to a gene: 7. The CDR3 covers 15 residues. Germline CDR1 SGHTA, CDR2 FQGNSA. The CDR3 coding sequence is TGTGCCAGCAGCCTTTCACTAGCGGGAGCTTACGAGCAGTACTTC. Its protein is CASSLSLAGAYEQYF.

The chain links TRBV7-9 to TRBJ1-1; D remains ambiguous. Germline loops: CDR1 SEHNR, CDR2 FQNEAQ (reference sequence). CDR3 length: 13 amino acids. Trimming pared 5 bases from V and 13 bases from J, leaving 20 bases between. As DNA, the CDR3 is TGTGCCAGCAGCCCCCCGGGAGCGCCCCATGGTTTCTTT. Its protein is CASSPPGAPHGFF.

The rearrangement links TRBV7-2 to TRBJ1-1; D may be TRBD1 (6 bases). The CDR3 extends over 13 amino acids. V was cut by 5 bases and J by 6 bases, with 13 bases left in between. Germline V gene data show CDR1 as SGHTA and CDR2 as FQGNSA. Here the CDR3 reads CASSRQGPSEAFF. CDR3 in DNA: TGTGCCAGCAGCCGTCAGGGGCCCTCTGAAGCTTTCTTT.

This chain joins TRBV4-1 and TRBJ2-3; the match to TRBD2 covers 8 bases. V was clipped by 4 bases and J by 3 bases; unmatched bases: 6. Germline lookup yields CDR1 MGHRA and CDR2 YSYEKL. The CDR3 contains 15 residues. CDR3 amino acids: CASSLREGKTDTQYF. The CDR3 DNA is TGCGCCAGCAGCCTCCGGGAGGGGAAAACAGATACGCAGTATTTT.

This sequence joins TRBV11-2 and TRBJ1-1; tentative D call: TRBD1 (5 bases). V was trimmed by 1 base and J by 8 bases, leaving 5 bases between them. CDR1 and CDR2 from the germline V gene are SGHAT and FQNNGV. This CDR3 is 11 amino acids long. In DNA form, the CDR3 reads TGTGCCAGCAGCTTAGCAGGGGAAGCTTTCTTT. Protein sequence: CASSLAGEAFF.

On this clone itself: Germline is not matched at one junction end, which may reflect a read error. The same CDR3 can be traced to other DNA sequences in this sample. The V gene is TRBV29-1, the J gene TRBJ1-1; 7 bases fit TRBD1. The V gene's germline CDR1 is SQVTM and CDR2 ANQGSEA. This CDR3 has 14 amino acids. The chain's CDR3 is CSVAAGGLDTEAFF. The CDR3 bases are TGCAGCGTTGCGGCAGGGGGTTTGGACACTGAGGCTTTCTTT.

This chain connects TRBV5-4 to TRBJ2-6, with TRBD1 identical over 9 bases. Germline assignment: CDR1 SGHNT and CDR2 YYREEE (reference sequence). V gave up 4 bases and J gave up 4 bases; unmatched junction bases: 9. The CDR3 extends over 17 amino acids. CDR3 DNA: TGTGCCAGCAGCGGACGGACAGGGGCTACGGGGGCCAACGTCCTGACTTTC. Protein product: CASSGRTGATGANVLTF.

V and J are TRBV6-5 and TRBJ1-1; 7 nucleotides match TRBD1. CDR1 is MNHEY and CDR2 is SVGAGI in the germline V gene. This CDR3 spans 14 amino acids. Losses at the gene ends were 2 bases for V and 3 bases for J; bases not matched to a gene: 3. Here the CDR3 DNA reads TGTGCCAGCAGTTACACAGGGGCCTACACTGAAGCTTTCTTT. Protein product: CASSYTGAYTEAFF.

The rearrangement uses TRBV6-5 and TRBJ1-2, with D unclear. Germline V gene lookup returns CDR1 MNHEY and CDR2 SVGAGI. V shed 6 bases and J shed 3 bases, with 11 bases lying between them. CDR3 length: 13 amino acids. The CDR3 region has the DNA TGTGCCAGCAGCCGCAGCGTTGACTATGGCTACACCTTC. This codes for CASSRSVDYGYTF.

The V gene is TRBV7-9, the J gene TRBJ2-2, with TRBD1 matching 9 bases. CDR1 SEHNR and CDR2 FQNEAQ come from the germline V gene (reference sequence). The CDR3 is made up of 17 amino acids. After removal of 2 bases from V and 6 bases from J, the junction contained 10 bases not matched to a gene. In DNA, the CDR3 is TGTGCCAGCAGCTTACCGGGACAGGGTATGGGGGCCGGGGAGCTGTTTTTT. Protein product: CASSLPGQGMGAGELFF. The full variable domain, its missing parts supplied by reference TRBV7-9 and TRBJ2-2, is DTGVSQNPRHKITKRGQNVTFRCDPISEHNRLYWYRQTLGQGPEFLTYFQNEAQLEKSRLLSDRFSAERPKGSFSTLEIQRTEQGDSAMYLCASSLPGQGMGAGELFFGEGSRLTVL.

V usage is TRBV5-1 and J usage is TRBJ2-7; TRBD1 is a possible D gene (6 bases). CDR3 length equals 14 residues. From germline, CDR1 is SGHRS and CDR2 YFSETQ. The germline V and J ends were trimmed by 1 base and 6 bases, with 14 bases remaining between them. The CDR3 reads CASSLLQGRGEQYF. The CDR3 DNA is TGCGCCAGCAGCTTGCTGCAGGGGCGCGGCGAGCAGTACTTC.

The chain employs TRBV18 and TRBJ2-5; D is possibly TRBD1 (5 bases). From germline, CDR1 is KGHSH and CDR2 LQKENI. The ends were cut back, 2 bases at V and 9 bases at J, with 22 bases in the middle. CDR3 length: 16 amino acids. This CDR3 reads CASSPIREDNPIPQYF. CDR3 bases: TGTGCCAGCTCACCAATTCGAGAGGACAACCCTATCCCCCAGTACTTC. The full variable domain, in which reference TRBV18 and TRBJ2-5 provide the parts outside the CDR3, is NAGVMQNPRHLVRRRGQEARLRCSPMKGHSHVYWYRQLPEEGLKFMVYLQKENIIDESGMPKERFSAEFPKEGPSILRIQQVVRGDSAAYFCASSPIREDNPIPQYFGPGTRLLVL.

The chain employs TRBV6-1 and TRBJ1-3, with D uncertain. CDR1 is MNHNS, CDR2 SASEGT, per germline. V dropped 5 bases and J dropped 3 bases, with 11 bases sitting between them. CDR3 length equals 14 residues. The DNA of the CDR3 is TGTGCCAGCAGTCTACGAGCTTTTGGAAACACCATATATTTT. Protein sequence: CASSLRAFGNTIYF.